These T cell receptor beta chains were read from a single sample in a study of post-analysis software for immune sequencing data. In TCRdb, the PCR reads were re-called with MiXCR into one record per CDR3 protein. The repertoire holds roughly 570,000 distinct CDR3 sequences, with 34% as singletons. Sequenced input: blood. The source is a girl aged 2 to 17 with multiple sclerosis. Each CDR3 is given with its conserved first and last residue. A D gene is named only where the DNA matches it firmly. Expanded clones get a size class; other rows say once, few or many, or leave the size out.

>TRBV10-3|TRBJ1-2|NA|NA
CAISEREGSGYTF
TGTGCCATCAGTGAACGAGAGGGGAGTGGCTACACCTTC
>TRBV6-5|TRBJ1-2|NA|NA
CASGETDLTWGYTF
TGTGCCAGCGGAGAGACGGACCTGACTTGGGGCTACACCTTC
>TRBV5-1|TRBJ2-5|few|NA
CASSSGDSQETQYF
TGCGCCAGCAGCTCCGGGGACTCCCAAGAGACCCAGTACTTC
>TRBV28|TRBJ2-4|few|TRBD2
CASSLPVAGGMAKNIQYF
TGTGCCAGCAGTTTACCCGTGGCGGGGGGCATGGCCAAAAACATTCAGTACTTC
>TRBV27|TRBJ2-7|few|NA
CASRQGYYEQYF
TGTGCCAGCAGACAGGGATACTACGAGCAGTACTTC
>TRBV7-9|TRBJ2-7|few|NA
CASSRHEEQYF
TGTGCCAGCAGCCGACACGAGGAGCAGTACTTC
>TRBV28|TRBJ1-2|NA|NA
CASSLRATNYGYTF
TGTGCCAGCAGTTTGAGGGCGACTAACTATGGCTACACCTTC
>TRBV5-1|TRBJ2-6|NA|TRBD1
CASSWTGTGANVLTF
TGCGCCAGCAGCTGGACAGGGACTGGGGCCAACGTCCTGACTTTC
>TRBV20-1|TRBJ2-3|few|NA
CSAGGRDQTFTDTQYF
TGCAGTGCCGGAGGCCGGGACCAGACCTTCACAGATACGCAGTATTTT
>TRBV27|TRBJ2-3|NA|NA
CASSFRKTHSTDTQYF
TGTGCCAGCAGTTTCCGTAAGACACACAGCACAGATACGCAGTATTTT
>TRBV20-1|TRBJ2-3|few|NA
CSANYDLTDTQYF
TGCAGTGCTAATTACGACCTGACAGATACGCAGTATTTT
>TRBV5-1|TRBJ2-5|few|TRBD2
CASSSASGGSQETQYF
TGCGCCAGCAGCTCCGCTAGCGGGGGTTCTCAAGAGACCCAGTACTTC
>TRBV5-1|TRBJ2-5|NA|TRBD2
CASSTGLAGDKETQYF
TGCGCCAGCAGCACAGGACTAGCGGGGGATAAAGAGACCCAGTACTTC
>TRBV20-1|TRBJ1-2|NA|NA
CSAFPPTGTANYGYTF
TGCAGTGCTTTTCCCCCAACCGGGACGGCTAACTATGGCTACACCTTC
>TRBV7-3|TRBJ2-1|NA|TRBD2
CASSAHGTSPNEQFF
TGTGCCAGCAGCGCACACGGGACTAGCCCCAATGAGCAGTTCTTC
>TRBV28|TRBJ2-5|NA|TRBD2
CASSPTSGAIQETQYF
TGTGCCAGCAGTCCTACTAGCGGGGCTATCCAAGAGACCCAGTACTTC
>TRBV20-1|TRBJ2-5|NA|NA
CSASSGPEETQYF
TGCAGTGCTAGTTCAGGGCCCGAAGAGACCCAGTACTTC
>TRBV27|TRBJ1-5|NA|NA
CASSLLGDHNQPQHF
TGTGCCAGCAGTTTATTAGGGGACCACAATCAGCCCCAGCATTTT
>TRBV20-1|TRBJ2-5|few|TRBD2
CSAGPSGKETQYF
TGCAGTGCTGGACCTAGCGGCAAAGAGACCCAGTACTTC
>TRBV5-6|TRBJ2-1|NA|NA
CASSFSGEGSYNEQFF
TGTGCCAGCAGCTTTTCCGGGGAAGGCTCCTACAATGAGCAGTTCTTC
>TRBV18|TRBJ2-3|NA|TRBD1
CASPRGQDGLGDTQYF
TGTGCCAGCCCCCGAGGACAGGACGGGCTCGGGGACACGCAGTATTTT
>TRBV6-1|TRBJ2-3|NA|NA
CASSPHPLFPTDTQYF
TGTGCCAGCAGTCCCCATCCGCTTTTCCCCACAGATACGCAGTATTTT
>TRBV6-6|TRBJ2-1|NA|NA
CASSLDGRFLNEQFF
TGTGCCAGCAGCCTGGACGGACGGTTCCTTAATGAGCAGTTCTTC
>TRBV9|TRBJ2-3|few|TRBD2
CASSVSGGTDTQYF
TGTGCCAGCAGCGTAAGCGGGGGCACAGATACGCAGTATTTT
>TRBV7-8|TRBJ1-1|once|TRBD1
CASSSGQVLNTEAFF
TGTGCCAGCAGCAGCGGACAGGTCTTGAACACTGAAGCTTTCTTT
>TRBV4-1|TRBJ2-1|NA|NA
CACSQDVSDEQFF
TGCGCCTGCAGCCAAGATGTTTCGGATGAGCAGTTCTTC
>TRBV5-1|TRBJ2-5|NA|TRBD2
CASSLKQGTSGQLETQYF
TGCGCCAGCAGCTTGAAACAGGGGACTAGCGGACAGCTGGAGACCCAGTACTTC
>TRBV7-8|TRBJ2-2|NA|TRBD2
CASTTTGRVTGELFF
TGTGCCAGCACCACCACTGGGAGGGTCACCGGGGAGCTGTTTTTT
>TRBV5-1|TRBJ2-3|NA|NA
CASSLDTLGSTDTQYF
TGCGCCAGCAGCTTGGATACTCTCGGAAGCACAGATACGCAGTATTTT
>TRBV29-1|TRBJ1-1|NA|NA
CSVEMGGGKAFF
TGCAGCGTTGAAATGGGTGGGGGGAAAGCTTTCTTT
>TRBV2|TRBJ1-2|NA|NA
CASSEAWISYGYTF
TGTGCCAGCAGTGAAGCGTGGATCTCTTATGGCTACACCTTC
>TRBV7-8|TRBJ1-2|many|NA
CASSLLPLNYGYTF
TGTGCCAGCAGCTTACTACCACTTAACTATGGCTACACCTTC
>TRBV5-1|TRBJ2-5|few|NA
CASSFTPGLETQYF
TGCGCCAGCAGCTTTACGCCAGGGTTGGAGACCCAGTACTTC
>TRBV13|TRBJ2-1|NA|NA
CASSLGTTNEQFF
TGTGCCAGCAGCTTAGGGACGACCAATGAGCAGTTCTTC
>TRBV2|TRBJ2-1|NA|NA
CASRSYRAEGEQFF
TGTGCCAGCAGGTCCTACAGGGCTGAGGGTGAGCAGTTCTTC
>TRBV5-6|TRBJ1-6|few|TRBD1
CASSHGQGHSPLHF
TGTGCCAGCAGCCACGGACAGGGTCATTCACCCCTCCACTTT
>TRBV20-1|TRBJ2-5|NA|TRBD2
CSARDGLSGGETQYF
TGCAGTGCTAGAGATGGGCTTAGCGGGGGAGAGACCCAGTACTTC
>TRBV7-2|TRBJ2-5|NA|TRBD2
CASRTGLAEGTQYF
TGTGCCAGCAGGACAGGACTAGCGGAGGGGACCCAGTACTTC